This T cell receptor beta chain is from a study of blood T cell repertoires in COVID-19 (dated by TCRdb to about 2020). In the study overall: Samples from collaborators originated in the United States, Italy and Spain and spanned both the acute and convalescent phases of COVID-19. The prospective study material was composed of cDNA or gDNA derived from T cells, B-cell-depleted T cells, or PBMCs. Subjects who had been exposed to COVID-19, were actively infected with it, or had recovered from it provided the deeply sampled blood TCRbeta repertoires that made up the dataset. The repertoires were released in a freely available public database meant as a resource for research on the immune response to SARS-CoV-2. The samples were drawn from two sources: the first 160 participants of the ongoing ImmuneRACE study, and 1,200 or so subjects contributed by 6 global collaborators. A de-identified subject ID, COVID-19 status, age in years and sex were almost always included in the sample metadata. Where available, HLA class I and class II types were taken from metadata supplied by the sample provider and were not determined by assay-based typing.

TCRbeta CDR3 regions were amplified from genomic DNA by means of the immunoSEQ Assay, a bias-controlled multiplex PCR. In the source study's methods: The number of nucleated cells in each sample was estimated by amplification of reference gene primers within the assay. To quantify the absolute abundance of each unique TCRbeta CDR3 rearrangement, sequence reads were collapsed and filtered. For each sample, productive Simpson clonality was calculated as the square root of Simpson's diversity index over productive rearrangements. In its TCRdb copy, this immuneACCESS table keeps in-frame sequences only and misses some clones. Where compared with another copy, unresolved V genes explain less than half of these, and the others have no known cause. Clone size and V and J calls were adopted from that table, with D and trimming inferred from the DNA. Recorded for this sample are some 180,000 clones; around four fifths of them occurred a single time. 5.5% to 8% of the sample is taken by the ten largest.

In Seattle, one collaborating source enrolled patients while the infection was active and tracked those patients longitudinally over the course of disease. Whole blood was collected in K2EDTA tubes by collaborating institutions according to the institutions' own protocols. For TCRbeta analysis, collaborator samples were shipped as frozen whole blood, as isolated PBMCs, or as DNA extracted from either sample type. Note on this clone: Its antigen has not been determined. The sample holds no much larger clone one base away, and base qualities are not on file.

Reading the germline V gene gives CDR1 MDHEN and CDR2 SYDVKM. The CDR3 spans 14 residues, from the cysteine through the phenylalanine. Only CDR3 DNA remains: 42 bases, in frame from the first base. V is trimmed back by 5 bases and J by 3 bases, and the junction contains 4 bases that no gene match accounts for. Overall results and qualifications from the work: The amount of clinical and demographic metadata varied by source and participant and was provided uncurated.

Material: peripheral blood. The chain links TRBV28 with TRBJ1-5; TRBD1 agrees with 7 junctional bases. The TCR was taken from a woman aged 35 to 49 with COVID-19, enrolled during active disease. The sequenced DNA: TGTGCCAGCAGTACCACAGGGGACAATCAGCCCCAGCATTTT. This is translated as CASSTTGDNQPQHF.